These T cell receptor beta chains were read from a single sample in a study of T cells after yellow fever vaccination. TCRdb reprocessed the 5' RACE reads via MiXCR and lists one record per CDR3 protein. Of nearly 550,000 distinct CDR3 sequences in the sample, 15% to 20% are singletons; the top ten hold more than 13%. Sequences were derived from PBMCs, sampled 15 days after the yellow fever booster vaccination. These receptors came from a young man who received the YFV17D yellow fever vaccine. CDR3s leave out the opening cysteine and the closing phenylalanine or tryptophan. Fields, in order: CDR3 protein, J gene, V gene.

cdr3_aa: ASSRMGLGSGGVTGELF
j_call: TRBJ2-2
v_call: TRBV11-2

cdr3_aa: ASSLEGTSGIYEQY
j_call: TRBJ2-7
v_call: TRBV7-8

cdr3_aa: ASSLDSHSPLH
j_call: TRBJ1-6
v_call: TRBV12-3/TRBV12-4

cdr3_aa: ASSQARGGAGELF
j_call: TRBJ2-2
v_call: TRBV4-3

cdr3_aa: SAQRGTGRIGTEAF
j_call: TRBJ1-1
v_call: TRBV20-1

cdr3_aa: ASSPEGLGSTDTQY
j_call: TRBJ2-3
v_call: TRBV28

cdr3_aa: SARDLGSIGRAIGGNTIY
j_call: TRBJ1-3
v_call: TRBV20-1

cdr3_aa: ASSYSATDTQY
j_call: TRBJ2-3
v_call: TRBV6-2/TRBV6-3

cdr3_aa: ASTYGGRKNSPLH
j_call: TRBJ1-6
v_call: TRBV5-6

cdr3_aa: ASSPGLADTGELF
j_call: TRBJ2-2
v_call: TRBV7-2

cdr3_aa: SQGSWDEQF
j_call: TRBJ2-1
v_call: TRBV20-1

cdr3_aa: ASSFAVAGGPNTQY
j_call: TRBJ2-3
v_call: TRBV12-3/TRBV12-4

cdr3_aa: ASSWAGDEQF
j_call: TRBJ2-1
v_call: TRBV5-6

cdr3_aa: SVDLTYNEQF
j_call: TRBJ2-1
v_call: TRBV29-1

cdr3_aa: ASKDGRSTDTQY
j_call: TRBJ2-3
v_call: TRBV6-2/TRBV6-3

cdr3_aa: ASSVVLAGGETQY
j_call: TRBJ2-5
v_call: TRBV12-3/TRBV12-4

cdr3_aa: ASSQEATDQETQY
j_call: TRBJ2-5
v_call: TRBV4-3

cdr3_aa: ASSLAPTNSRGQPQH
j_call: TRBJ1-5
v_call: TRBV28

cdr3_aa: CARVPGGGETQY
j_call: TRBJ2-5
v_call: TRBV20-1

cdr3_aa: ATKLAGVGTGELF
j_call: TRBJ2-2
v_call: TRBV27

cdr3_aa: ASSLAGQGVGQPQH
j_call: TRBJ1-5
v_call: TRBV7-2

cdr3_aa: ASSFRRNQPQH
j_call: TRBJ1-5
v_call: TRBV7-2

cdr3_aa: SARDTRVNEQF
j_call: TRBJ2-1
v_call: TRBV20-1

cdr3_aa: ASSLVAGRNEKLF
j_call: TRBJ1-4
v_call: TRBV5-1

cdr3_aa: ASSRRLAGVEEQF
j_call: TRBJ2-1
v_call: TRBV3-1

cdr3_aa: ASSFQKQERAPYNEQF
j_call: TRBJ2-1
v_call: TRBV5-6

cdr3_aa: SARPAGFEQF
j_call: TRBJ2-1
v_call: TRBV20-1

cdr3_aa: ASSADFNTEAF
j_call: TRBJ1-1
v_call: TRBV14